A selection of T cell receptor beta chains follows, all from one sample in a study of T cell repertoires in cytomegalovirus infection. TCRdb used MiXCR to reprocess the reads, holding one entry per CDR3 protein. The sample holds about 180,000 distinct CDR3 sequences, about a sixth seen once. Sequencing was carried out using CD8+ T cells from PBMCs. The receptors here all came from a human donor in good health (CMV status not recorded). Some clones in this sample may be carry-over from other donors' samples. The CDR3 runs from the conserved cysteine through the conserved F or W. Fields, in order: CDR3 protein, CDR3 DNA, J gene, D gene, clone size, V gene. A D gene is named only where the DNA matches it firmly. The size of a clone is reported for some rows only, either as once, few or many, or as a class for expanded clones.

cdr3_aa: CASSPTSGGAGSGTQYF
cdr3_nt: TGTGCCAGCAGCCCGACTAGCGGGGGGGCGGGGAGCGGGACCCAGTACTTC
j_call: TRBJ2-5
d_call: TRBD2
clone_size: once
v_call: TRBV5-8

cdr3_aa: CASSHPDRFNEQFF
cdr3_nt: TGTGCCAGCAGCCACCCTGACCGTTTCAATGAGCAGTTCTTC
j_call: TRBJ2-1
d_call: .
clone_size: few
v_call: TRBV7-9

cdr3_aa: CATSRVHASNQPQHF
cdr3_nt: TGTGCCACCAGCAGAGTTCATGCAAGCAATCAGCCCCAGCATTTT
j_call: TRBJ1-5
d_call: .
clone_size: .
v_call: TRBV15

cdr3_aa: CASSLGQVGHNEQFF
cdr3_nt: TGTGCCAGTAGTCTGGGACAGGTTGGACACAATGAGCAGTTCTTC
j_call: TRBJ2-1
d_call: TRBD1
clone_size: few
v_call: TRBV19

cdr3_aa: CASSPIGDRGYTF
cdr3_nt: TGTGCCAGCAGCCCAATTGGGGACCGTGGCTACACCTTC
j_call: TRBJ1-2
d_call: .
clone_size: few
v_call: TRBV7-9

cdr3_aa: CASSETGEYHYGYTF
cdr3_nt: TGTGCCAGCAGTGAAACAGGGGAGTACCACTATGGCTACACCTTC
j_call: TRBJ1-2
d_call: TRBD1
clone_size: few
v_call: TRBV2

cdr3_aa: CASSSGTGVNDYGYTF
cdr3_nt: TGTGCCAGCAGCTCCGGGACAGGGGTGAACGACTATGGCTACACCTTC
j_call: TRBJ1-2
d_call: TRBD1
clone_size: .
v_call: TRBV7-4

cdr3_aa: CASSEVVMTDLGRRFF
cdr3_nt: TGTGCCAGCAGTGAAGTTGTTATGACTGATCTAGGGAGGCGGTTCTTC
j_call: TRBJ2-1
d_call: .
clone_size: .
v_call: TRBV28

cdr3_aa: CASSLTLISGTSEADTQYF
cdr3_nt: TGTGCCAGCAGTTTAACCCTCATTTCCGGGACTAGCGAGGCAGATACGCAGTATTTT
j_call: TRBJ2-3
d_call: TRBD2
clone_size: few
v_call: TRBV28

cdr3_aa: CASSQPGTNPLETQYF
cdr3_nt: TGTGCCAGCAGTCAGCCCGGGACTAATCCTCTAGAGACCCAGTACTTC
j_call: TRBJ2-5
d_call: TRBD2
clone_size: few
v_call: TRBV28

cdr3_aa: CASSSLDRALHYEQYF
cdr3_nt: TGTGCCAGCAGCTCGCTTGACAGGGCCTTACACTACGAGCAGTACTTC
j_call: TRBJ2-7
d_call: TRBD1
clone_size: .
v_call: TRBV7-2

cdr3_aa: CAISESKGAETQYF
cdr3_nt: TGTGCCATCAGTGAGTCGAAGGGCGCAGAGACCCAGTACTTC
j_call: TRBJ2-5
d_call: .
clone_size: .
v_call: TRBV10-3

cdr3_aa: CSVEIPGGAGGANVLTF
cdr3_nt: TGCAGCGTTGAAATCCCCGGGGGGGCAGGTGGGGCCAACGTCCTGACTTTC
j_call: TRBJ2-6
d_call: TRBD2
clone_size: .
v_call: TRBV29-1

cdr3_aa: CASSMGSGTEAFF
cdr3_nt: TGTGCCAGCAGCATGGGTTCTGGGACTGAAGCTTTCTTT
j_call: TRBJ1-1
d_call: .
clone_size: .
v_call: TRBV11-3

cdr3_aa: CASSPPGLAGYEQFF
cdr3_nt: TGTGCCAGCAGCCCTCCGGGACTAGCGGGTTATGAGCAGTTCTTC
j_call: TRBJ2-1
d_call: TRBD2
clone_size: few
v_call: TRBV12-3/TRBV12-4

cdr3_aa: CASSFTQNNEQFF
cdr3_nt: TGTGCCAGCAGTTTCACTCAAAACAATGAGCAGTTCTTC
j_call: TRBJ2-1
d_call: .
clone_size: few
v_call: TRBV28

cdr3_aa: CASSLFPGYLHNEQFF
cdr3_nt: TGTGCCAGCAGCTTATTTCCAGGGTATCTCCACAATGAGCAGTTCTTC
j_call: TRBJ2-1
d_call: .
clone_size: many
v_call: TRBV7-8